This T cell receptor beta chain was captured by sequencing in a study of Graves' ophthalmopathy and Graves' hyperthyroidism. Study-wide points: In blood, most expanded thyroid clonotypes above 0.001 frequency were also detected. Progression of ophthalmopathy was predicted by the model with around 68% sensitivity and 72% to 85% specificity.

As to this clonotype: The antigen is unknown.

Using RNA transcripts, the TCR beta CDR3 regions were amplified. In the first round, RT-PCR was carried out with HTBI primers, and a multiplex PCR formed the second round. TCRdb redid the calling of the multiplex PCR reads with MiXCR, one entry per CDR3 protein. This table holds about 480,000 distinct CDR3 sequences, roughly 14% found once. The germline V gene encodes CDR1 LGHDT and CDR2 YNNKEL (reference sequence). Trimming took 3 bases from V and 4 from J; bases not matched to a gene: 8. This CDR3 contains 16 residues. The genes are TRBV3-1 and TRBJ1-5; the match to TRBD1 covers 8 bases. The receptor was derived from a woman aged 30 to 39 with Graves' ophthalmopathy. The sample was blood. The DNA for the CDR3 is TGTGCCAGCAGCCAGGGGACAGGTGTTGAGAATCAGCCCCAGCATTTT. Translating gives CASSQGTGVENQPQHF.